These 5 T cell receptor beta chains originate from one sample sequenced in a study of CD8 T cells in ankylosing spondylitis. TCRdb ran MiXCR on the 5' RACE reads and lists one entry per CDR3 protein. This table has some 120,000 distinct CDR3 sequences, approximately 14% appearing once. What was sequenced was blood, either unsorted or a sorted T cell fraction (not recorded which). These receptor sequences come from a female donor with ankylosing spondylitis or in good health (not recorded which).

V gene TRBV9 combines with J gene TRBJ2-1; either TRBD1 or TRBD2 may supply D (6 bases each). Germline CDR1 and CDR2: SGDLS and YYNGEE. V was cut by 5 bases and J by 6 bases, with 18 bases left in between. The CDR3 is 15 amino acids. CDR3 loop: CASSIDGGSVNEQFF. CDR3 DNA sequence: TGTGCCAGCAGTATCGACGGGGGCTCGGTCAATGAGCAGTTCTTC. Full variable domain (outside the CDR3, taken from reference TRBV9 and TRBJ2-1): DSGVTQTPKHLITATGQRVTLRCSPRSGDLSVYWYQQSLDQGLQFLIQYYNGEERAKGNILERFSAQQFPDLHSELNLSSLELGDSALYFCASSIDGGSVNEQFFGPGTRLTVL.

The chain recombines TRBV3-1 with TRBJ2-7; D unresolved. Per germline, CDR1 LGHDT and CDR2 YNNKEL (reference sequence). The CDR3 extends over 13 amino acids. V dropped 4 bases and J dropped 6 bases, with 13 bases sitting between them. CDR3 loop: CASSPLTTREQYF. The DNA of the CDR3 is TGTGCCAGCAGCCCACTAACAACCCGCGAGCAGTACTTC.

This clonotype was observed a few times. V usage is TRBV5-1 and J usage is TRBJ2-7; either TRBD1 or TRBD2 may fit D (5 bases each). Deletions cut 4 bases from V and 1 base from J, with 12 bases between. This CDR3 comprises 14 residues. Looked up from germline, CDR1 is SGHRS and CDR2 is YFSETQ. The CDR3 bases are TGCGCCAGCAGCCTAGAGGGGTCTTCCTACGAGCAGTACTTC. Translation gives CASSLEGSSYEQYF.

The J gene is TRBJ1-4, the V gene TRBV6-1; TRBD1 is a possible D gene (6 bases). The CDR3 is made up of 13 amino acids. Per the germline V gene, CDR1 is MNHNS and CDR2 is SASEGT. V gave up 10 bases and J gave up 8 bases, with 17 bases separating them. The CDR3 spells CANSRYTGEKLFF. The CDR3 DNA sequence: TGTGCCAACAGCCGTTATACAGGGGAAAAACTGTTTTTT.

This clonotype was seen at least ten times. The chain carries TRBV19 and TRBJ1-1; D call uncertain. There are 13 residues in the CDR3. The V end was cut by 4 bases, the J end by 3 bases, with 9 bases between. CDR1 is LNHDA, CDR2 SQIVND, per germline (reference sequence). The CDR3 loop reads CASSSQTYTEAFF. The DNA of the CDR3 is TGTGCCAGTAGTAGCCAGACTTACACTGAAGCTTTCTTT.